These T cell receptor beta chains were read from a single sample in a study of T-cell memory formation after mild COVID-19. TCRdb recomputed calls from the 5' RACE reads with MiXCR, one row per CDR3 protein. This table holds about 400,000 distinct CDR3 sequences, under 20% found once. The sample comprised PBMCs or a T cell subset sorted from them (not recorded which). These receptors came from a man in his late teens or twenties who had mild COVID-19 (a few samples of this study predate the infection). Cell type and time point are not known. The CDR3 runs from the conserved cysteine through the conserved F or W. The order of the fields is J gene, V gene, D gene, clone size, CDR3 protein, CDR3 DNA. D genes are given only for firm matches. Clone size is stated in some rows and not others, as once, few, many or a class when expanded.

TRBJ2-5,TRBV24-1,TRBD1,-,CATSDGTVRETQYF,TGTGCCACCAGTGATGGGACAGTCCGGGAGACCCAGTACTTC
TRBJ1-2,TRBV6-2/TRBV6-3,-,few,CASWSTFNYGYTF,TGTGCCAGCTGGTCAACTTTTAACTATGGCTACACCTTC
TRBJ2-5,TRBV12-3/TRBV12-4,TRBD2,few,CASSLALAGQTQYF,TGTGCCAGCAGTTTGGCGCTAGCGGGGCAGACCCAGTACTTC
TRBJ1-1,TRBV2,-,-,CASRKVRENTEAFF,TGTGCCAGCAGGAAGGTCCGGGAGAACACTGAAGCTTTCTTT
TRBJ2-7,TRBV5-1,-,-,CASSSTAEKYF,TGCGCCAGCAGCTCTACTGCCGAGAAGTACTTC
TRBJ1-5,TRBV6-2/TRBV6-3,-,-,CASRENSNQPQHF,TGTGCCAGCAGAGAGAATAGCAATCAGCCCCAGCATTTT
TRBJ1-1,TRBV20-1,-,once,CSARDRMNTEAFF,TGCAGTGCTAGGGACAGAATGAACACTGAAGCTTTCTTT
TRBJ1-2,TRBV4-3,-,-,CASSPDSPNYGYTF,TGCGCCAGCAGCCCAGATAGTCCTAACTATGGCTACACCTTC
TRBJ1-2,TRBV6-1,TRBD1,few,CASSDPGQGVYGYTF,TGTGCCAGCAGTGATCCCGGACAGGGTGTTTATGGCTACACCTTC
TRBJ2-2,TRBV5-1,TRBD2,-,CASSLLAGEAGELFF,TGCGCCAGCAGCTTACTAGCGGGGGAGGCCGGGGAGCTGTTTTTT
TRBJ1-2,TRBV7-2,-,-,CASNERRGYTF,TGTGCCAGCAACGAACGCAGGGGCTACACCTTC
TRBJ1-1,TRBV27,TRBD1,-,CASSKTGYTEAFF,TGTGCCAGCAGCAAGACAGGGTATACTGAAGCTTTCTTT
TRBJ1-6,TRBV6-6,TRBD1,-,CASSRTGGRISPLHF,TGTGCCAGCAGCCGGACAGGGGGCAGGATTTCACCCCTCCACTTT
TRBJ1-3,TRBV6-5,TRBD1,-,CASSETGGTGNTIYF,TGTGCCAGCAGTGAAACAGGGGGCACAGGAAACACCATATATTTT
TRBJ2-7,TRBV11-2,TRBD2,few,CASSLGSGGYYEQYF,TGTGCCAGCAGCTTAGGGAGCGGGGGATACTACGAGCAGTACTTC
TRBJ1-3,TRBV29-1,-,-,CSVAGSGNTIYF,TGCAGCGTTGCGGGCTCTGGAAACACCATATATTTT
TRBJ2-2,TRBV19,-,-,CASSIVGGNTGELFF,TGTGCCAGTAGTATAGTAGGGGGAAACACCGGGGAGCTGTTTTTT